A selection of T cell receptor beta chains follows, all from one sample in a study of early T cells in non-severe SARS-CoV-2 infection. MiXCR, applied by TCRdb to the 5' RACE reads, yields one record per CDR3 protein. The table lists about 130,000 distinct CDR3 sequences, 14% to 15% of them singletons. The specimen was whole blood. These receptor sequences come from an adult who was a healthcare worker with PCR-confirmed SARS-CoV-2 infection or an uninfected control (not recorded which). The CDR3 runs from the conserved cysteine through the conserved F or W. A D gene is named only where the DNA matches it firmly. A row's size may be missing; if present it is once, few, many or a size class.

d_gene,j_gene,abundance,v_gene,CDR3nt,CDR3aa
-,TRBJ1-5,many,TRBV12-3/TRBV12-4,TGTGCCAGGTCAGGCCAGACTAGCAATCAGCCCCAGCATTTT,CARSGQTSNQPQHF
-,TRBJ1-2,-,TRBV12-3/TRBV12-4,TGTGCCAGCAGTAGAGGGAGTAACTATGGCTACACCTTC,CASSRGSNYGYTF
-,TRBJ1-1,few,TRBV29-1,TGCAGCGCAGGACAGAGACGGAGCACTGAAGCTTTCTTT,CSAGQRRSTEAFF
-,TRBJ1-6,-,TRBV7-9,TGTGCCAGCAGCGAGGGACACACACCCCTCCACTTT,CASSEGHTPLHF
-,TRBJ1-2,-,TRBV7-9,TGTGCCAGCAGCTTACAGGGTCCTCTTAACTATGGCTACACCTTC,CASSLQGPLNYGYTF
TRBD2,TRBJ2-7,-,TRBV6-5,TGTGCCAGCAGTCTAGCGGGGGGGCTTTACGAGCAGTACTTC,CASSLAGGLYEQYF
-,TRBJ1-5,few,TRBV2,TGTGCCAGCACCCTAGACGTGGTCAGCAATCAGCCCCAGCATTTT,CASTLDVVSNQPQHF
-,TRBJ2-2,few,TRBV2,TGTGCCAGCAGTGTTGCAGCGGCGGGCACCGGGGAGCTGTTTTTT,CASSVAAAGTGELFF
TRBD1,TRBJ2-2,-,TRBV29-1,TGCAGCGTTCGACAGGGGGCTTCGAACACCGGGGAGCTGTTTTTT,CSVRQGASNTGELFF
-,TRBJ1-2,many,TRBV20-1,TGCAGTGCTAGAGATGAGGCCTATGGCTACACCTTC,CSARDEAYGYTF
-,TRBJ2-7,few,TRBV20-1,TGCAGTGCTAGTACAGGGTACGAGCAGTACTTC,CSASTGYEQYF
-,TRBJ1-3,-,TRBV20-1,TGCAGTGCTCGGCCGGCAGGGCAGAACACCATATATTTT,CSARPAGQNTIYF
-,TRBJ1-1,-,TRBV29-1,TGCAGCGTTGAACAGGTAACGGGGACTGAAGCTTTCTTT,CSVEQVTGTEAFF
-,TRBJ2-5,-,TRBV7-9,TGTGCCAGCAGCTTAGCGGGGGAGACCCAGTACTTC,CASSLAGETQYF
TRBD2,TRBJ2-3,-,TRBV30,TGTGCCTGGAAACAGCGGGGGGGCACAGATACGCAGTATTTT,CAWKQRGGTDTQYF
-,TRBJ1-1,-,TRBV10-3,TGTGCCATCAAATCGGTCGACACTGAAGCTTTCTTT,CAIKSVDTEAFF
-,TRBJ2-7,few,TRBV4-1,TGCGCCAGCAGCCAAGATCGGGGACAAGCCGCCCACGAGCAGTACTTC,CASSQDRGQAAHEQYF
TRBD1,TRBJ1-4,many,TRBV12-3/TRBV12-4,TGTGCCAGCAGTTTAACCCGGGACAGGACAACTAATGAAAAACTGTTTTTT,CASSLTRDRTTNEKLFF
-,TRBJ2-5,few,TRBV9,TGTGCCAGCAGCGTAGGTCTAGGGGAGACCCAGTACTTC,CASSVGLGETQYF
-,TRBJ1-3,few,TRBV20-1,TGCAGTGCTGCTGGGGGCGGTTCGGGCTCTGGAAACACCATATATTTT,CSAAGGGSGSGNTIYF
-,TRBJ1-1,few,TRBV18,TGTGCCAGCTCTCCCGGGCCCCCGACAATGAACACTGAAGCTTTCTTT,CASSPGPPTMNTEAFF
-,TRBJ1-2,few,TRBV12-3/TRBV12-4,TGTGCCAGCACCCTCACGGGCAACTATGGCTACACCTTC,CASTLTGNYGYTF
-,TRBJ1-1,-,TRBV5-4,TGTGCCAGCAGCTTGGGGGGGGCAGGGGTCTTCAAAAACACTGAAGCTTTCTTT,CASSLGGAGVFKNTEAFF
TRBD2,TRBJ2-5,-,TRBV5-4,TGTGCCAGCAGCGTCAAACTAGCGCACCAAGAGACCCAGTACTTC,CASSVKLAHQETQYF
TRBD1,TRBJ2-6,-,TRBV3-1,TGTGCCAGCAGCCATTCCGGGACAGGGTATTCAGGGGCCAACGTCCTGACTTTC,CASSHSGTGYSGANVLTF
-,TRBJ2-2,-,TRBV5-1,TGCGCCAGCAGGGGGGACGGAAACACCGGGGAGCTGTTTTTT,CASRGDGNTGELFF
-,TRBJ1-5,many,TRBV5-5,TGTGCCAGCAGCCCTTGGCAAACCGGGACTCAGCCCCAGCATTTT,CASSPWQTGTQPQHF
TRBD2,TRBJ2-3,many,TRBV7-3,TGTGCCAGCAGCTACGGACTAGCGGGGGGCACAGATACGCAGTATTTT,CASSYGLAGGTDTQYF
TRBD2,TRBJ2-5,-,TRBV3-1,TGTGCCAGCAGCCAAGGCGGTACGGGGGGGAGTGAGACCCAGTACTTC,CASSQGGTGGSETQYF
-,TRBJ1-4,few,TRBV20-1,TGCAGTGCTAGACGGACCGGGCTTAATGAAAAACTGTTTTTT,CSARRTGLNEKLFF
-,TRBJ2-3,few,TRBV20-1,TGCAGTGCTAGATCTATTGAGGGGGTAACAGATACGCAGTATTTT,CSARSIEGVTDTQYF
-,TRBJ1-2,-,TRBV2,TGTGCCAGCAGTTTGGGGGGCATCTATGGCTACACCTTC,CASSLGGIYGYTF
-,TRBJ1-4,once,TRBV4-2,TGTGCCAGCAGCCATGGAGTCGCCACTTTTAATGAAAAACTGTTTTTT,CASSHGVATFNEKLFF
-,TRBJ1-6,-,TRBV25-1,TGTGCCAGCAGTGGGGGTTCACCCCTCCACTTT,CASSGGSPLHF
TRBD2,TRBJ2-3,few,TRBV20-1,TGCAGTGCTCCGGGACTACGGAGCACAGATACGCAGTATTTT,CSAPGLRSTDTQYF
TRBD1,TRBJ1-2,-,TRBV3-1,TGTGCCAGCAGACCGACAGGGAGAAACTATGGCTACACCTTC,CASRPTGRNYGYTF
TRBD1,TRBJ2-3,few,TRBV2,TGTGCCAGCAGTGAAGGAGGGGGCAGGGATACGCAGTATTTT,CASSEGGGRDTQYF
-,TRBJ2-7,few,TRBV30,TGTGCCTGCTTTTCCGGGGACTACGAGCAGTACTTC,CACFSGDYEQYF
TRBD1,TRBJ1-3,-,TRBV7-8,TGTGCCAGCAGCACGACAGGGACAGAAAACACCATATATTTT,CASSTTGTENTIYF
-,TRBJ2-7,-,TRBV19,TGTGCCAGTAGTATTGACAGTCCCAACTACGAGCAGTACTTC,CASSIDSPNYEQYF
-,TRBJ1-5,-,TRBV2,TGTGCCAGCGGGGACCGGTTAGGGCACAATCAGCCCCAGCATTTT,CASGDRLGHNQPQHF
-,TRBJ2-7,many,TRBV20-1,TGCAGTGCTGCTTTGGGGGGTTCCGCTTACGAGCAGTACTTC,CSAALGGSAYEQYF
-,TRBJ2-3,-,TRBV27,TGTGCCAGCAGTGGGAATAGCATTCGCGATACGCAGTATTTT,CASSGNSIRDTQYF
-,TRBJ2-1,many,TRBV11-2,TGTGCCAGCAGCTACGACCGGGGGGCCGGAACCTCATACAATGAGCAGTTCTTC,CASSYDRGAGTSYNEQFF
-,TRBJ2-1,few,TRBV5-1,TGCGCCAGCAGCTTGCAAGCATATGCCAATGAGCAGTTCTTC,CASSLQAYANEQFF
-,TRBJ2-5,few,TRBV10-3,TGTGCCATCAGCGAACCGCTTTCGGAGACCCAGTACTTC,CAISEPLSETQYF
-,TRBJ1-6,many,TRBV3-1,TGTGCCAGCAGCCAAGTCGGGGGATCACCCCTCCACTTT,CASSQVGGSPLHF
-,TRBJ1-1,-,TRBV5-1,TGCGCCAGCAGCTTCCAGGTGGGCACTGAAGCTTTCTTT,CASSFQVGTEAFF
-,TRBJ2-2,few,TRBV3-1,TGTGCCAGCGGGCACACCGGGGAGCTGTTTTTT,CASGHTGELFF
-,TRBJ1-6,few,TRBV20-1,TGCAGTGCTTTCTCGGTCGGGCAGGGAGGTGTTTCACCCCTCCACTTT,CSAFSVGQGGVSPLHF
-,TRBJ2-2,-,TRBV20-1,TGCAGTGCTTTCGTGGTTAACGGGGAGCTGTTTTTT,CSAFVVNGELFF
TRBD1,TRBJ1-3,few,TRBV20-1,TGCAGTGCTAGAGACCCCCAACAGGGGGGAAACACCATATATTTT,CSARDPQQGGNTIYF
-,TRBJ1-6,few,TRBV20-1,TGCAGTGCCTCAACCGACTATAATTCACCCCTCCACTTT,CSASTDYNSPLHF
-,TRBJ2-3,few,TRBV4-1,TGCGCCAGCAGCCAAGATCTGGCGGGGGCGGGAGATACGCAGTATTTT,CASSQDLAGAGDTQYF
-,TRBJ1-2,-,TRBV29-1,TGCAGCGTTGACATTGGCTACACCTTC,CSVDIGYTF
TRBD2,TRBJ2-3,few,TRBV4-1,TGCGCCAGCAGCCAAGCGGGGGGGCAGTCAGATACGCAGTATTTT,CASSQAGGQSDTQYF
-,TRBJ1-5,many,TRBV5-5,TGTGCCAGCAGCTCCTTCCGAAGACAGCCCCAGCATTTT,CASSSFRRQPQHF
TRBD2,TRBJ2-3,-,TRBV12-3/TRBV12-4,TGTGCCAGCAGGCCCACTAGCGGGGGAACAGATACGCAGTATTTT,CASRPTSGGTDTQYF
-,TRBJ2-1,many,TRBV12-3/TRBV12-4,TGTGCCAGCAGTTTGGGGCCGAGCTCCTACAATGAGCAGTTCTTC,CASSLGPSSYNEQFF
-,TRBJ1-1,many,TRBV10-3,TGTGCCATCAGTGAGCAGAAGAGGAACACTGAAGCTTTCTTT,CAISEQKRNTEAFF